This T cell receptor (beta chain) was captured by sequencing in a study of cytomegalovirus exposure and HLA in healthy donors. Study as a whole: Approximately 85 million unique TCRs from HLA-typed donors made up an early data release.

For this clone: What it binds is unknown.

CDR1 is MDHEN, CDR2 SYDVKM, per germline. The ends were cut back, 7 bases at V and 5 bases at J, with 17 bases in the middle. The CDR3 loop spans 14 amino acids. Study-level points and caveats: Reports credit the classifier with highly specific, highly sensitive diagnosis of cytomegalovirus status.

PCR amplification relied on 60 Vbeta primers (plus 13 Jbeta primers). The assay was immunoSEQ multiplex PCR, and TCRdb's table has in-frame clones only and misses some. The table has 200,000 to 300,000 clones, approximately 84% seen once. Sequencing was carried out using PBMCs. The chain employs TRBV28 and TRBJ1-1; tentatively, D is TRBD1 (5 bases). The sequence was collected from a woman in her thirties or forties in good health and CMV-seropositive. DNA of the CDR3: TGTGCCAGCAAGACGACGGGGGGTTTGACTGAAGCTTTCTTT. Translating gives CASKTTGGLTEAFF.